Below are 20 T cell receptor beta chains sequenced from a single sample in a study of shared clonotypes between healthy human individuals. Repertoires were generated with immunoSEQ multiplex PCR, while TCRdb's copy carries only in-frame clones and drops some. The data contain 950,000 to 1,100,000 clones, 70% to 80% of them singletons. The specimen was memory CD4+ T cells from PBMCs. Subset of the sample: CD45RA-negative fraction. The receptor source for this set is a man between 18 and 35 years old in good health. Some clones in this sample may be carry-over from other donors' samples.

Worth noting for this clone: The same CDR3 also results from other DNA sequences found in this sample. The chain employs TRBV5-4 and TRBJ1-4, with unresolved D. This CDR3 comprises 15 residues. Trimming cost V 0 bases and J 0 bases, with 6 bases left between them. Germline V gene lookup returns CDR1 SGHNT and CDR2 YYREEE (reference sequence). The CDR3 DNA is TGTGCCAGCAGCTTGGTTGGGGCAACTAATGAAAAACTGTTTTTT. It translates to CASSLVGATNEKLFF.

V gene TRBV28 combines with J gene TRBJ2-1; 8 bases are shared with TRBD2. Germline V lookup: CDR1 MDHEN, CDR2 SYDVKM. The CDR3 contains 16 residues. After removal of 4 bases from V and 4 bases from J, the junction contained 9 bases not matched to a gene. CDR3 sequence reads: CASSSQLAASYNEQFF. CDR3 sequence (DNA): TGTGCCAGCAGTTCCCAACTAGCGGCCTCTTACAATGAGCAGTTCTTC.

The chain joins TRBV7-6 to TRBJ2-7; the D gene is possibly TRBD2 (5 bases). Trimming removed 1 base at V and 2 bases at J, with 15 bases between. Germline CDR1 reads SGHVS; CDR2 reads FNYEAQ. This CDR3 has 16 amino acids. CDR3 protein: CASSLESSGQAYEQYF. CDR3 in DNA: TGTGCCAGCAGCTTAGAATCCAGCGGCCAAGCCTACGAGCAGTACTTC.

V and J are TRBV30 and TRBJ1-6; D gene ambiguous. CDR1 is GTSNPN and CDR2 is SVGIG in the germline V gene (reference sequence). V was pared by 3 bases and J by 8 bases, with 11 bases between. The CDR3 runs 13 residues. CDR3 residues: CAWRAMGYSPLHF. CDR3 DNA sequence: TGTGCCTGGAGGGCGATGGGGTATTCACCCCTCCACTTT.

This sequence joins TRBV10-3 and TRBJ2-3, with D possibly TRBD2 on 5 matching bases. This CDR3 region has 14 residues. Germline lookup yields CDR1 ENHRY and CDR2 SYGVKD. Deletions cut 4 bases from V and 2 bases from J, with 10 bases between. This chain's CDR3 is CAISAGISTDTQYF. In DNA, the CDR3 is TGTGCCATCAGTGCCGGGATCTCCACAGATACGCAGTATTTT.

The rearrangement uses TRBV6-5 and TRBJ1-1; TRBD1 is a possible D gene (6 bases). V lost 6 bases and J lost 6, with 14 bases in between. Germline assignment: CDR1 MNHEY and CDR2 SVGAGI. The CDR3 totals 13 residues. CDR3: CASSPRGRPEAFF. CDR3 DNA: TGTGCCAGCAGCCCCCGGGGGCGCCCTGAAGCTTTCTTT.

This chain links TRBV5-6 with TRBJ1-2; D remains unclear. Germline V gene lookup returns CDR1 SGHDT and CDR2 YYEEEE. The CDR3 is made up of 16 amino acids. V shed 4 bases and J shed 2 bases, with 18 bases lying between them. Here the CDR3 reads CASSTGVAEWNYGYTF. The CDR3 DNA sequence: TGTGCCAGCAGCACTGGGGTGGCAGAATGGAACTATGGCTACACCTTC.

The rearrangement uses TRBV9 and TRBJ2-1; TRBD2 matches at 7 bases. This CDR3 is 14 amino acids long. The V and J ends lost 4 bases and 3 bases, in that order; junction bases with no gene match: 4. Looked up from germline, CDR1 is SGDLS and CDR2 is YYNGEE. The CDR3 nucleotides are TGTGCCAGCAGCAGGAGCGGGAACTACAATGAGCAGTTCTTC. Amino acid sequence: CASSRSGNYNEQFF.

This clone has a count of ten or more. The J gene is TRBJ1-2, the V gene TRBV6-5, with TRBD1 matching over 8 bases. Germline assignment: CDR1 MNHEY and CDR2 SVGAGI. The CDR3 is made up of 13 amino acids. With 5 bases clipped from V and 8 bases from J, the junction kept 7 bases outside the gene matches. The CDR3 region has the DNA TGTGCCAGCAGTCAGGGCCAGGGGGCAGGCTACACCTTC. Translating gives CASSQGQGAGYTF.

As to this clone: This CDR3 is also generated by other DNA sequences in the sample. The CDR3 DNA reads as TGTGCCAGCAGCCTCGACGGCTACGAGCAGTACTTC. Translated: CASSLDGYEQYF. The V and J genes are TRBV11-3 and TRBJ2-7, with D unclear. Trimming left V 5 bases short and J 3 bases short, with 8 bases between. This CDR3 is 12 amino acids long. Looked up from germline, CDR1 is SGHNT and CDR2 is YENEEA.

J is TRBJ2-1 and V is TRBV9; D gene unclear. CDR3 size: 15 residues. Germline assignment: CDR1 SGDLS and CDR2 YYNGEE. Trimming took off 0 bases at V and 4 bases at J, with 11 bases between the two ends. In DNA form, the CDR3 reads TGTGCCAGCAGCGTAGGGGGTCACCAATACAATGAGCAGTTCTTC. This translates into CASSVGGHQYNEQFF.

The chain couples TRBV28 to TRBJ1-5; a possible D gene is TRBD1 (5 bases). The CDR3 spans 15 residues. V was trimmed by 5 bases and J by 7 bases, leaving 18 bases between them. Germline V CDR1 and CDR2: MDHEN, SYDVKM. The CDR3: CASSPVGDLSQPQHF. Written as DNA, the CDR3 is TGTGCCAGCAGTCCTGTGGGGGACCTGAGCCAGCCCCAGCATTTT.

The chain joins TRBV4-1 to TRBJ2-5; D uncertain. This CDR3 region has 15 residues. Trimming removed 1 base from V and 5 bases from J, with 14 bases in between. Germline assignment: CDR1 MGHRA and CDR2 YSYEKL. The CDR3: CASSQVDGLVETQYF. In DNA form, the CDR3 reads TGCGCCAGCAGCCAAGTGGACGGCCTTGTGGAGACCCAGTACTTC.

The V call is TRBV9, the J call TRBJ2-2; D may be TRBD2 (7 bases). CDR1 and CDR2 from the germline V gene are SGDLS and YYNGEE. The V and J ends lost 1 base and 5 bases respectively, with 15 bases between them. The CDR3 has 16 residues. The CDR3 spells CASSVFGGLGTGELFF. In DNA, the CDR3 is TGTGCCAGCAGCGTATTCGGGGGGCTGGGGACCGGGGAGCTGTTTTTT.

This chain uses TRBV5-5 with TRBJ2-5; D gene unclear. Deletions cut 1 base from V and 4 bases from J, with 11 bases between. The germline gives CDR1 SGHKS, CDR2 YYEKEE (reference sequence). This CDR3 has 14 residues. The CDR3 nucleotides read TGTGCCAGCAGCTTGTCCGGAGCAAGAGAGACCCAGTACTTC. It codes for CASSLSGARETQYF. Full variable domain (remainder filled in from reference TRBV5-5 and TRBJ2-5): DAGVTQSPTHLIKTRGQQVTLRCSPISGHKSVSWYQQVLGQGPQFIFQYYEKEERGRGNFPDRFSARQFPNYSSELNVNALLLGDSALYLCASSLSGARETQYFGPGTRLLVL.

This chain links TRBV9 with TRBJ2-2; possible D gene TRBD2, 5 bases. This CDR3 region has 14 residues. V gave up 3 bases and J gave up 7 bases, with 13 bases separating them. CDR1 SGDLS and CDR2 YYNGEE come from the germline V gene. CDR3 in DNA: TGTGCCAGCAGCGCCGGGCTAGCAGGCGGGGAGCTGTTTTTT. Amino acids: CASSAGLAGGELFF.

This chain connects TRBV6-5 to TRBJ2-1; perhaps TRBD2 as D (6 bases). The CDR3 is 14 amino acids. In germline, CDR1 is MNHEY, CDR2 SVGAGI. V was cut by 2 bases and J by 7 bases, with 12 bases left in between. CDR3: CASSYGGSGNEQFF. As DNA, the CDR3 is TGTGCCAGCAGTTACGGAGGGAGCGGGAATGAGCAGTTCTTC.

The chain uses TRBV7-9 and TRBJ2-3; D could derive from TRBD1 or TRBD2 (6 bases each). The CDR3 covers 14 residues. Germline values: CDR1 SEHNR, CDR2 FQNEAQ (reference sequence). V was pared by 5 bases and J by 3 bases, with 12 bases between. The CDR3 sequence is CASSRGDTTDTQYF. The CDR3 DNA sequence: TGTGCCAGCAGCAGGGGGGACACTACAGATACGCAGTATTTT.

The rearrangement links TRBV25-1 to TRBJ2-2; no definite D call. Trimming removed 1 base at V and 0 bases at J, with 9 bases between. The CDR3 sequence is 16 residues long. In germline, CDR1 is MGHDK, CDR2 SYGVNS. The CDR3 is CASSEFHSANTGELFF. CDR3 sequence (DNA): TGTGCCAGCAGTGAATTCCACAGCGCGAACACCGGGGAGCTGTTTTTT.

About this clone itself: A clone one base away is much larger, so this may be a read error. V and J are TRBV7-2 and TRBJ1-5; 11 nucleotides match TRBD1. The ends lost 1 base at V and 3 bases at J; junction bases unmatched: 2. CDR3 length equals 16 residues. The germline V gene has CDR1 SGHTA and CDR2 FQGNSA. In nucleotides, the CDR3 is TGTGCCAGCAGCTTAGGGGACAGGGGGTCCAATCAGCCCCAGCATTTT. Residues: CASSLGDRGSNQPQHF. Based on the CDR3 plus reference TRBV7-2 and TRBJ1-5, the full variable domain is GAGVSQSPSNKVTEKGKDVELRCDPISGHTALYWYRQSLGQGLEFLIYFQGNSAPDKSGLPSDRFSAERTGGSVSTLTIQRTQQEDSAVYLCASSLGDRGSNQPQHFGDGTRLSIL.